One sample yielded the 16 T cell receptor beta chains listed below, sequenced in a study of blood T cell repertoires in COVID-19. Using immunoSEQ multiplex PCR, the repertoire was profiled, and TCRdb retains in-frame clones only, with some absent. Of more than 200,000 clones listed, 85% to 90% are singletons. The sample consisted of PBMCs or T cells enriched from blood (not recorded which). These receptors were obtained from a woman aged 25-40 years with acute COVID-19.

The CDR3 region has the DNA TGTGCCAGCAGCGCCGGGACAGGGGGGAGGGGTGGCTACACCTTC. Translation: CASSAGTGGRGGYTF. The genes are TRBV28 and TRBJ1-2; 11 nucleotides agree with TRBD1. J was trimmed by 7 bases and V by 6 bases; bases with no gene match: 10. Germline lookup yields CDR1 MDHEN and CDR2 SYDVKM. The CDR3 length is 15 residues.

The chain couples TRBV3-1 (or the pseudogene TRBV3-2) to TRBJ2-7, with 7 bases that match TRBD1. CDR1 and CDR2 (germline): LGHDT, YNNKEL (reference sequence). The junction had 7 bases not matched to a gene; V was cut back by 0 bases and J by 2 bases. The CDR3 is 16 residues long. In nucleotides, the CDR3 is TGTGCCAGCAGCCAAGATAGGGGCAGGGGGACCTACGAGCAGTACTTC. This gives the protein CASSQDRGRGTYEQYF.

Details on this clone: The junction differs from germline at one of its ends, possibly a read error. The V and J genes are TRBV29-1 and TRBJ2-7; a weak D match, TRBD1 (5 bases). Per the germline V gene, CDR1 is SQVTM and CDR2 is ANQGSEA. CDR3 size: 17 residues. CDR3 bases: TGTAACTCGTATGCCAGGGTGAGACTCTCGACTCCCTACGAGCAGTACTTC. It translates to CNSYARVRLSTPYEQYF.

J is TRBJ1-3 and V is TRBV28; no clear D. Germline-derived CDR1 and CDR2 are MDHEN and SYDVKM. Trimming stripped 4 bases from V and 2 bases from J, with 12 bases between. The CDR3 is made up of 15 amino acids. In DNA form, the CDR3 reads TGTGCCAGCAGTTCCCCTGAGTCTCCTGGAAACACCATATATTTT. Translated, it gives CASSSPESPGNTIYF.

The CDR3 spells CAWATGPGGYTF. The CDR3 coding sequence is TGTGCCTGGGCGACAGGGCCTGGCGGCTACACCTTC. The chain links TRBV30 to TRBJ1-2; 7 bases are a match to TRBD1. The length of the CDR3 is 12 residues. Looked up from germline, CDR1 is GTSNPN and CDR2 is SVGIG (reference sequence). V was pared by 5 bases and J by 8 bases, with 8 bases of the junction left unmatched.

This clone was counted once. The V call is TRBV30, the J call TRBJ1-1; the D gene is possibly TRBD1 (5 bases). The CDR3 spans 13 residues. Trimming removed 8 bases at V and 5 bases at J, with 18 bases between. Germline V gives CDR1 GTSNPN, CDR2 SVGIG (reference sequence). The CDR3 loop is CALRAGSSTEAFF. CDR3 in DNA: TGTGCCCTCAGGGCTGGTTCGAGTACTGAAGCTTTCTTT.

The genes are TRBV18 and TRBJ1-5; TRBD1 is a possible D gene (6 bases). The CDR3 is 14 residues long. V was pared by 3 bases and J by 6 bases, with 12 bases between. Germline CDR1 KGHSH, CDR2 LQKENI. CDR3: CASSPTGPVQPQHF. CDR3 coding DNA: TGTGCCAGCTCACCTACAGGGCCCGTTCAGCCCCAGCATTTT.

The gene calls are TRBV5-1 and TRBJ2-3; 7 bases line up with TRBD2. V shed 5 bases and J 4 bases; nucleotides not matched to a gene: 10. The CDR3 totals 15 residues. Germline V gene sequence: CDR1 SGHRS, CDR2 YFSETQ. The CDR3 is CASRSRDYGADTQYF. CDR3 coding DNA: TGCGCCAGCAGGAGCCGGGACTACGGGGCAGATACGCAGTATTTT.

This rearrangement joins TRBV6-5 to TRBJ1-2; possibly TRBD1 for D (5 bases). Between the trimmed V and J ends, which lost 6 bases and 4 bases, there was a span of 12 bases. The CDR3 spans 13 residues. The V gene's germline CDR1 is MNHEY and CDR2 SVGAGI. CDR3 nucleotide sequence: TGTGCCAGCAGGTCAACAGGCTTCTATGGCTACACCTTC. This translates into CASRSTGFYGYTF.

V gene TRBV24-1 combines with J gene TRBJ2-2; TRBD2 agrees at 8 bases. Losses at the gene ends were 9 bases for V and 5 bases for J; bases not matched to a gene: 10. In germline, CDR1 is KGHDR, CDR2 SFDVKD. The length of the CDR3 is 15 residues. CDR3 loop: CATQDVASGTGELFF. The CDR3, as DNA: TGTGCCACCCAAGACGTAGCTAGCGGGACCGGGGAGCTGTTTTTT.

This chain joins TRBV12-5 and TRBJ2-7; D is perhaps TRBD1 (5 bases). With 5 bases removed from V and 6 bases from J, the gap between germline ends came to 14 bases. This CDR3 comprises 13 residues. Germline V CDR1 and CDR2: LGHNT, FRNRAP. CDR3 sequence reads: CASGPLTGSEQYF. Here the CDR3 DNA reads TGTGCTAGTGGTCCCCTAACAGGTAGCGAGCAGTACTTC.

The J gene is TRBJ1-1, the V gene TRBV6-5, with 7 positions matching TRBD1. CDR1 and CDR2 from the germline V gene are MNHEY and SVGAGI. V lost 2 bases, J lost 5 bases, and 5 bases stayed unmatched. The CDR3 contains 14 residues. CDR3 sequence: CASSYVQGWTEAFF. CDR3 coding DNA: TGTGCCAGCAGTTACGTACAGGGGTGGACTGAAGCTTTCTTT.

There are a few counts of this clone. V and J are TRBV5-1 and TRBJ2-7, with D hard to call. V gave up 0 bases and J gave up 2 bases, with 9 bases separating them. CDR1 SGHRS and CDR2 YFSETQ come from the germline V gene. There are 14 residues in the CDR3. In DNA form, the CDR3 reads TGCGCCAGCAGCTTGGGTCTTGTAGCCTACGAGCAGTACTTC. This gives the protein CASSLGLVAYEQYF. Full variable domain (remainder filled in from reference TRBV5-1 and TRBJ2-7): KAGVTQTPRYLIKTRGQQVTLSCSPISGHRSVSWYQQTPGQGLQFLFEYFSETQRNKGNFPGRFSGRQFSNSRSEMNVSTLELGDSALYLCASSLGLVAYEQYFGPGTRLTVT.

This clone has only one observation. V usage is TRBV2 and J usage is TRBJ1-5; D is ambiguous. V lost 5 bases to trimming and J lost 10 bases, with 21 bases between them. Germline loops: CDR1 SNHLY, CDR2 FYNNEI. This CDR3 has 15 residues. The CDR3 region has the DNA TGTGCCAGCAGTAGATTTGGGCAGTTATCAAGCCCCCAGCATTTT. This codes for CASSRFGQLSSPQHF.

This chain joins TRBV20-1 and TRBJ1-6; no firm D call. The germline V and J ends were trimmed by 3 bases and 5 bases, with 14 bases remaining between them. The length of the CDR3 is 15 residues. Germline V gene sequence: CDR1 DFQATT, CDR2 SNEGSKA (reference sequence). This chain's CDR3 is CSASSSETDNSPLHF. The DNA for the CDR3 is TGCAGTGCTAGTTCGTCTGAGACTGATAATTCACCCCTCCACTTT.

This chain uses TRBV27 with TRBJ2-7; D gene uncertain. The CDR3 is 9 amino acids. CDR1 MNHEY and CDR2 SMNVEV come from the germline V gene (reference sequence). The V end was cut by 8 bases, the J end by 3 bases, with 2 bases between. The CDR3 DNA reads TGTGCCAGCCTCTACGAGCAGTACTTC. Its protein product is CASLYEQYF.